The clone carrying this T cell receptor (beta chain) has ten or more counts. Its cognate antigen is unknown. This specimen comes from a study of CD8 T cells in ankylosing spondylitis. Each TCR beta library was made by quantitative 5'-RACE that incorporated molecular barcodes. From the 5' RACE reads, TCRdb called clonotypes with MiXCR, one entry per CDR3 protein. The table shows about 540,000 distinct CDR3 sequences, with roughly 12% occurring only once. Study-level findings and limits: Reactive arthritis synovial fluid and blood previously showed some of these motif variants. What appeared characteristic of ankylosing spondylitis blood was a TCR beta motif of 7 or 8 highly homologous variants. From matched ankylosing spondylitis synovial fluid, disease-linked clones were reportedly recovered at significantly enriched levels.

Sequenced input: blood, either unsorted or a sorted T cell fraction (not recorded which). The sequence was obtained from a male donor with ankylosing spondylitis.

In DNA, the CDR3 is TGCGCCAGCAGTTCAGGGGCCTATGGCTACACCTTC. This sequence encodes CASSSGAYGYTF. The gene calls are TRBV5-1 and TRBJ1-2, with TRBD1 as a possible D gene (6 bases). V was clipped by 5 bases and J by 4 bases, with 9 bases between them. The germline CDR1 and CDR2 sequences are SGHRS and YFSETQ. The CDR3 contains 12 residues.